The source of this TCR beta chain is a study of blood T cell repertoires in COVID-19. Across the study: Spain, Italy and the United States supplied samples that represented acute and convalescent COVID-19. Nucleic acid was either cDNA or gDNA, and it came from T cells, B-cell-depleted T cells, or PBMCs.

This clone was seen a single time. Per the original methods: Amplification with reference gene primers provided the estimates of nucleated cell counts. Here immunoSEQ multiplex PCR was the method, and the copy in TCRdb shows in-frame clones only, minus some. V and J calls and clone size are those listed in that table; D and trimming were worked out from the DNA. There are 150,000 to 190,000 clones in the sample; roughly nine tenths occur only once, and over 12% lies in the top ten. The V gene lost 6 bases and the J gene lost 5 bases, with 16 bases spanning the gap. This CDR3 contains 15 residues. The germline V gene encodes CDR1 MNHEY and CDR2 SVGAGI.

The specimen was peripheral blood. V is TRBV6-5 and J is TRBJ2-2; no firm D call. The clonotype was recovered from a woman between 35 and 50 years old with acute or convalescent COVID-19. CDR3 sequence (DNA): TGTGCCAGCAGCGGAGACCGCCCTGGGACCGGGGAGCTGTTTTTT. It codes for CASSGDRPGTGELFF.